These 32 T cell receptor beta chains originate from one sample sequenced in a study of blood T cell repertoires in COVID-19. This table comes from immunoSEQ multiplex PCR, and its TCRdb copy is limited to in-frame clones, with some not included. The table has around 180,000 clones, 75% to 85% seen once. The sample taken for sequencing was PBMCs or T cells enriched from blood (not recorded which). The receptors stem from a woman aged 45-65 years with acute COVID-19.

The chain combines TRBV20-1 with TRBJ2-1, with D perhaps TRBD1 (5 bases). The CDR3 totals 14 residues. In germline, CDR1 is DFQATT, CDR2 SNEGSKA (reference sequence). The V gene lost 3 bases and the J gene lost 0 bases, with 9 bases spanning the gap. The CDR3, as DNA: TGCAGTGCTAGTAAAAGGGGCTCCTACAATGAGCAGTTCTTC. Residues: CSASKRGSYNEQFF.

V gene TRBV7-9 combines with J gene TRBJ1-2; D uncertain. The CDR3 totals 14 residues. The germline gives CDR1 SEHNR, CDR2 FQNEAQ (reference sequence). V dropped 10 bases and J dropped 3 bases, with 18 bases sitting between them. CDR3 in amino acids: CATSSSSVYYGYTF. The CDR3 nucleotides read TGTGCCACCTCCTCGAGCAGCGTCTACTATGGCTACACCTTC.

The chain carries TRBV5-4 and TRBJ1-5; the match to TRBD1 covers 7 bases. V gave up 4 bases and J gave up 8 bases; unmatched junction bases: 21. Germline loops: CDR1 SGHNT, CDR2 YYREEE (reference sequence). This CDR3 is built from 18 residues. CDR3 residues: CASSRQGGWGDSPEPQHF. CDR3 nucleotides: TGTGCCAGCAGCCGACAGGGAGGTTGGGGGGACTCCCCGGAGCCCCAGCATTTT.

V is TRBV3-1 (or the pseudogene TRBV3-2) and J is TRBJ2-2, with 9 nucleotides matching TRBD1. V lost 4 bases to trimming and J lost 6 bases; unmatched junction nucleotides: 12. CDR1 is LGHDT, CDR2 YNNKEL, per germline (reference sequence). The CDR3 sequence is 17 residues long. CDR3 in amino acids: CASSLAPTTGGPGELFF. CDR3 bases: TGTGCCAGCAGCCTTGCCCCTACAACAGGGGGCCCCGGGGAGCTGTTTTTT.

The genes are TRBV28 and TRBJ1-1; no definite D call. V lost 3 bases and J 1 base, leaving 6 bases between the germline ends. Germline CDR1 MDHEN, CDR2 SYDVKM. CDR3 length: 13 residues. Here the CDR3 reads CASSLQKNTEAFF. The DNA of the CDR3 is TGTGCCAGCAGTTTGCAGAAGAACACTGAAGCTTTCTTT.

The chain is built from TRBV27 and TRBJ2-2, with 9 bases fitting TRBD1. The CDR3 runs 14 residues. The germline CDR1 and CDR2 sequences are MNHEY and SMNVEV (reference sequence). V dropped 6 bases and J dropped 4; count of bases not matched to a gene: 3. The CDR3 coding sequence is TGTGCCAGCAGACAGGGGGCGCCCACCGGGGAGCTGTTTTTT. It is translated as CASRQGAPTGELFF.

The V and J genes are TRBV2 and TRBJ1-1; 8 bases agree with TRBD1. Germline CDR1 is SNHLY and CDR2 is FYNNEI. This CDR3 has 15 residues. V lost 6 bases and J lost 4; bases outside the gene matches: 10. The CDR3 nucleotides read TGTGCCAGCAGCGCCACCTTCACAGGGGGCACTGAAGCTTTCTTT. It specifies CASSATFTGGTEAFF.

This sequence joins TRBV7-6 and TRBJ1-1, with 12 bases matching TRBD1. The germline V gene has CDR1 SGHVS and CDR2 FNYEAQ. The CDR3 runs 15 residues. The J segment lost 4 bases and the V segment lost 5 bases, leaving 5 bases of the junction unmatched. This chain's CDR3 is CASSTGTGGGTEAFF. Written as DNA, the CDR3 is TGTGCCAGCAGCACCGGGACAGGGGGCGGCACTGAAGCTTTCTTT.

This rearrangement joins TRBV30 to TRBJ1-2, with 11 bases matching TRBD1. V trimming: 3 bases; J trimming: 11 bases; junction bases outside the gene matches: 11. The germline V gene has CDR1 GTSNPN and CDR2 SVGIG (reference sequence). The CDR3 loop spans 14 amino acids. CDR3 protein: CAWSSPGQGVGYTF. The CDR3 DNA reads TGTGCCTGGAGCTCCCCGGGACAGGGGGTAGGTTACACCTTC. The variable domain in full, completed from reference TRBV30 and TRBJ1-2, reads SQTIHQWPATLVQPVGSPLSLECTVEGTSNPNLYWYRQAAGRGLQLLFYSVGIGQISSEVPQNLSASRPQDRQFILSSKKLLLSDSGFYLCAWSSPGQGVGYTFGSGTRLTVV.

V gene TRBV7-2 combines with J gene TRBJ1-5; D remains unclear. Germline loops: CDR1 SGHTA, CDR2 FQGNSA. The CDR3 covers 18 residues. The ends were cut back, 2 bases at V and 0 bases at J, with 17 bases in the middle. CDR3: CASSLREGGDYSNQPQHF. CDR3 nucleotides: TGTGCCAGCAGCTTAAGGGAGGGCGGTGACTATAGCAATCAGCCCCAGCATTTT.

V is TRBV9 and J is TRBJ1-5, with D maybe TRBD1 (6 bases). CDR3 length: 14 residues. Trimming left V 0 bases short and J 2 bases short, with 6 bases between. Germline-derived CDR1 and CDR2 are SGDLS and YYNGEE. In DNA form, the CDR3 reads TGTGCCAGCAGCGTAGGGACAGGCAATCAGCCCCAGCATTTT. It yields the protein CASSVGTGNQPQHF.

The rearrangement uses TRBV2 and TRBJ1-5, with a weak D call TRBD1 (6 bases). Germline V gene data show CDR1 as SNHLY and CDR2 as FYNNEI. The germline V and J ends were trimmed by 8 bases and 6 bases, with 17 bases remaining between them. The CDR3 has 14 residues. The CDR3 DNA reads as TGTGCCAGCTCGACAGGAAATTCGGGTCAGCCCCAGCATTTT. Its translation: CASSTGNSGQPQHF.

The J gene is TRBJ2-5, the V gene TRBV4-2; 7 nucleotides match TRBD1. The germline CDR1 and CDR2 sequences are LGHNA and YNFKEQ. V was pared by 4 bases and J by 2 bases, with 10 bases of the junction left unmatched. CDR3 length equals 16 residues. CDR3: CASSPTEDRRQETQYF. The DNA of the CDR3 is TGTGCCAGCAGCCCCACTGAGGACAGGAGGCAAGAGACCCAGTACTTC.

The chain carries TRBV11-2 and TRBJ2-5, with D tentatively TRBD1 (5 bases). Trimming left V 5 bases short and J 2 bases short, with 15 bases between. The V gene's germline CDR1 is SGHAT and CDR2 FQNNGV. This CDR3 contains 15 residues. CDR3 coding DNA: TGTGCCAGCAGCCCGACAGTGGTGTTACAAGAGACCCAGTACTTC. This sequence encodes CASSPTVVLQETQYF.

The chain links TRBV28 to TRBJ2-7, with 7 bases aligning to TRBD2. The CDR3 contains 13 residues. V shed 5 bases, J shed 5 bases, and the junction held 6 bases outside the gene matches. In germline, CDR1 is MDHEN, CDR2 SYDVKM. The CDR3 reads CASSTRGRDEQYV. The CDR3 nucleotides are TGTGCCAGCAGTACGCGGGGGAGGGACGAGCAGTACGTC.

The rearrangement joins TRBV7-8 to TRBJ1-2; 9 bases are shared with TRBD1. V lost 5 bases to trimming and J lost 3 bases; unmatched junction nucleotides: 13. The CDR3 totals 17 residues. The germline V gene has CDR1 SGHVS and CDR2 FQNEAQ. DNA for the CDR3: TGTGCCAGCAGCCCTAACGGGGACAGGGCGGGTTACTATGGCTACACCTTC. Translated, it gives CASSPNGDRAGYYGYTF. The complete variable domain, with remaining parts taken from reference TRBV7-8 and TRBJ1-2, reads GAGVSQSPRYKVAKRGQDVALRCDPISGHVSLFWYQQALGQGPEFLTYFQNEAQLDKSGLPSDRFFAERPEGSVSTLKIQRTQQEDSAVYLCASSPNGDRAGYYGYTFGSGTRLTVV.

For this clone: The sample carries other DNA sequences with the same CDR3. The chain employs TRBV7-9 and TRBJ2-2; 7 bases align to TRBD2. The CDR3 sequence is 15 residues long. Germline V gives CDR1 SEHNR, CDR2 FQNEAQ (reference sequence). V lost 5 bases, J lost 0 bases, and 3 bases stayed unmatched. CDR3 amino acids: CASSPGTTNTGELFF. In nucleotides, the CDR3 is TGTGCCAGCAGCCCCGGGACTACGAACACCGGGGAGCTGTTTTTT.

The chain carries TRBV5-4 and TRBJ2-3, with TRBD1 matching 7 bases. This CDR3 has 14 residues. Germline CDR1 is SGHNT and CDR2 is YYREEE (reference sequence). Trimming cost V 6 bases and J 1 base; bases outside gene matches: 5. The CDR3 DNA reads TGTGCCAGCACCCTGGGGACAGGCACAGATACGCAGTATTTT. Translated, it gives CASTLGTGTDTQYF.

CDR3 in amino acids: CASSPDSSNQPQHF. CDR3 nucleotides: TGTGCCAGCAGTCCCGACAGTAGCAATCAGCCCCAGCATTTT. J is TRBJ1-5 and V is TRBV2, with D possibly TRBD1 on 5 matching bases. The germline V gene has CDR1 SNHLY and CDR2 FYNNEI. The V and J ends lost 5 bases and 0 bases respectively, with 8 bases between them. The CDR3 totals 14 residues.

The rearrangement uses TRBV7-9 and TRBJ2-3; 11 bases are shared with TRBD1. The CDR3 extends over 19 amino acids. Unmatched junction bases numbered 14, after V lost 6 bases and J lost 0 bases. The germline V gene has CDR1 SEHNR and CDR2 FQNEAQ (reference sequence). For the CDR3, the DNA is TGTGCCAGCAGTCCGGGACAGGGGGTATTCGTATTTAGCACAGATACGCAGTATTTT. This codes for CASSPGQGVFVFSTDTQYF.

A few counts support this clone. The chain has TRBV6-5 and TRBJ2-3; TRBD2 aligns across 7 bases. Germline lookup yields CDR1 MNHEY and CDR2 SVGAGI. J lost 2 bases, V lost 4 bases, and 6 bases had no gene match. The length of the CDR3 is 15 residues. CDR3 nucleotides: TGTGCCAGCAGTTCCCCAAGCGGGAACACAGATACGCAGTATTTT. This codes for CASSSPSGNTDTQYF.

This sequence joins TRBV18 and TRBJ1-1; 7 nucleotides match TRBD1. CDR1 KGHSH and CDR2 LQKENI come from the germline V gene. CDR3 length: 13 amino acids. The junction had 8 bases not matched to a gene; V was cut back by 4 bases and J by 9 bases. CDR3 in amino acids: CASSRRDREKAFF. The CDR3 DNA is TGTGCCAGCTCACGCCGGGACAGAGAAAAAGCTTTCTTT.

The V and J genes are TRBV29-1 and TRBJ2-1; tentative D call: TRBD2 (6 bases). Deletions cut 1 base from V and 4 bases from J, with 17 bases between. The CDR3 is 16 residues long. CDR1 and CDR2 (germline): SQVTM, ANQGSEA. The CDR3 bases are TGCAGCGTTGAAGCTCGATCGGGACGGGGGTACAATGAGCAGTTCTTC. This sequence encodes CSVEARSGRGYNEQFF.

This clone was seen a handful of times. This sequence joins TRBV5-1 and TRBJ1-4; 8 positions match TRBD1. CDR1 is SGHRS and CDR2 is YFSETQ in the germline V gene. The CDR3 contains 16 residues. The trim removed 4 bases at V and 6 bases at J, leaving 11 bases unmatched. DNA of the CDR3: TGCGCCAGCAGCCTTGGTTGGACAGGGAGGGATGAAAAACTGTTTTTT. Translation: CASSLGWTGRDEKLFF.

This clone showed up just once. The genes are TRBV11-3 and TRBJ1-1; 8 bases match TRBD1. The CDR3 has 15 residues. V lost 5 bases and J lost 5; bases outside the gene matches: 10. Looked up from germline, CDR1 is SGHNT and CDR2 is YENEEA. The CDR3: CASSRQRTGRTEAFF. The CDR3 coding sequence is TGTGCCAGCAGCCGCCAAAGGACAGGGCGGACTGAAGCTTTCTTT.

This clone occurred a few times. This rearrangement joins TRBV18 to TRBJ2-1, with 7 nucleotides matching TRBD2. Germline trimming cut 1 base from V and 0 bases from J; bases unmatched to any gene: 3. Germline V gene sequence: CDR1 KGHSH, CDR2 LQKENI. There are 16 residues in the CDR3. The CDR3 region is CASSPLGGSSYNEQFF. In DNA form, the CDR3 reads TGTGCCAGCTCACCACTGGGCGGGAGCTCCTACAATGAGCAGTTCTTC.

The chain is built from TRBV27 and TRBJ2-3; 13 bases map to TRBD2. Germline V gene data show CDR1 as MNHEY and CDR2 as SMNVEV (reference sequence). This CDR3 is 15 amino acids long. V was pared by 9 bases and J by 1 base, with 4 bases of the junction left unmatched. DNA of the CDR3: TGTGCCAGACTAGCGGGGGGGCTGGGCACAGATACGCAGTATTTT. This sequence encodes CARLAGGLGTDTQYF.

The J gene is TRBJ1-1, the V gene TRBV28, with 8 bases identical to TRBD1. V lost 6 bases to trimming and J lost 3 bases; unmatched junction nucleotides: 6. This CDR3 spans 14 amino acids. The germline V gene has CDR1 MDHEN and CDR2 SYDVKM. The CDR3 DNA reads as TGTGCCAGCAGGGGACAGGTTTCGCACACTGAAGCTTTCTTT. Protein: CASRGQVSHTEAFF.

The CDR3 DNA reads as TGTGCCAGGGGAGTGAACACCGGGGAGCTGTTTTTT. Amino acid sequence: CARGVNTGELFF. The V and J genes are TRBV25-1 and TRBJ2-2; a possible D gene is TRBD2 (5 bases). The CDR3 consists of 12 residues. Trimming shortened V by 9 bases and J by 1 base, and 6 bases separated the two germline ends. Germline assignment: CDR1 MGHDK and CDR2 SYGVNS.

CDR3 in amino acids: CRRQGDYGYTF. In DNA form, the CDR3 reads TGCAGGCGACAGGGTGACTATGGCTACACCTTC. J is TRBJ1-2 and V is TRBV20-1, with 7 positions matching TRBD1. Germline V gene data show CDR1 as DFQATT and CDR2 as SNEGSKA (reference sequence). This CDR3 comprises 11 residues.

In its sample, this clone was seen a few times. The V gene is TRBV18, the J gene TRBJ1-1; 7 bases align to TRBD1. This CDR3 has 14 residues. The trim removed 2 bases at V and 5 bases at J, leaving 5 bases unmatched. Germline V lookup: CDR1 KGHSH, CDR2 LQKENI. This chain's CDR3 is CASSPGGRGTEAFF. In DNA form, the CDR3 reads TGTGCCAGCTCACCAGGGGGCAGGGGGACTGAAGCTTTCTTT.

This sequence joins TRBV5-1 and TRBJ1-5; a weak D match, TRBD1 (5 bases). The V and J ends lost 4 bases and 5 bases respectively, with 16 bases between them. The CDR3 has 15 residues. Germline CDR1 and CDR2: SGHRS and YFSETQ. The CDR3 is CASSPLGGSDQPQHF. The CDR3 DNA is TGCGCCAGCAGCCCGCTGGGGGGGTCGGATCAGCCCCAGCATTTT.